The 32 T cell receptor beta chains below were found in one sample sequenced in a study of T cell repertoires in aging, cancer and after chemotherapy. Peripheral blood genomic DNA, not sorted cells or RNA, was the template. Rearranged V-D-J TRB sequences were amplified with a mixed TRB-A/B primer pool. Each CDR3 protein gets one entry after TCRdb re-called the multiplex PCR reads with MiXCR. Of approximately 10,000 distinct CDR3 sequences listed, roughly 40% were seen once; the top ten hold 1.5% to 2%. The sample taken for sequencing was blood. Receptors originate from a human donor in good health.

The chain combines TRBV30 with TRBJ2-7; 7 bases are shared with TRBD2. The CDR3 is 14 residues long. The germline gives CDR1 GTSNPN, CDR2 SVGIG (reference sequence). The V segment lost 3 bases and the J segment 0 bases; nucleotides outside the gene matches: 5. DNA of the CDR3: TGTGCCTGGAGCCTTGGCGGGGGCTCCTACGAGCAGTACTTC. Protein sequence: CAWSLGGGSYEQYF.

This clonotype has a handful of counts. The chain's CDR3 is CASTAGTSLGKLFF. The CDR3 DNA reads as TGTGCCAGCACCGCCGGGACAAGCTTAGGAAAACTGTTTTTT. The V gene is TRBV6-1, the J gene TRBJ1-4; TRBD1 might be the D (6 bases). The germline CDR1 and CDR2 sequences are MNHNS and SASEGT. Trimming left V 7 bases short and J 10 bases short, with 19 bases between. This CDR3 is built from 14 residues.

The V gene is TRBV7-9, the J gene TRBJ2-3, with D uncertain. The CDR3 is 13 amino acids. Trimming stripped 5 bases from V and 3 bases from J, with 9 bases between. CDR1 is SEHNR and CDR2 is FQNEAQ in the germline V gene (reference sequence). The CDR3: CASSAQVTDTQYF. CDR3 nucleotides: TGTGCCAGCAGCGCGCAGGTGACAGATACGCAGTATTTT.

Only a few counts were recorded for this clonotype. The CDR3 DNA reads TGTGCCAGCAGTCCCGGACTAGCGGGGGGTGATGAGCAGTTCTTC. Translated, it gives CASSPGLAGGDEQFF. The V and J genes are TRBV30 and TRBJ2-1; the match to TRBD2 covers 14 bases. Germline V gene data show CDR1 as GTSNPN and CDR2 as SVGIG (reference sequence). V lost 8 bases and J lost 8; bases outside the gene matches: 11. CDR3 length: 15 residues.

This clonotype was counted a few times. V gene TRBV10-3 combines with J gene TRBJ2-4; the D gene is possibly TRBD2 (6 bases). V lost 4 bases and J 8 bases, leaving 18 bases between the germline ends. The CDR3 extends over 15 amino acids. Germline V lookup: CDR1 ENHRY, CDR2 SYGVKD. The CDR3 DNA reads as TGTGCCATCAGTGGGGATGACCGGAGGAGGGACATTCAGTACTTC. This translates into CAISGDDRRRDIQYF.

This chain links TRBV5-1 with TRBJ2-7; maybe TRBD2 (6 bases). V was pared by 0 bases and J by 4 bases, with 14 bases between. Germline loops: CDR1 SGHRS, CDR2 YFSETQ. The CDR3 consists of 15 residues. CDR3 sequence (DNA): TGCGCCAGCAGCTTGGGTGATAGCGGCACTTACGAGCAGTACTTC. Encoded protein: CASSLGDSGTYEQYF. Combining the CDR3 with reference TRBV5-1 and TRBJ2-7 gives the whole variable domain KAGVTQTPRYLIKTRGQQVTLSCSPISGHRSVSWYQQTPGQGLQFLFEYFSETQRNKGNFPGRFSGRQFSNSRSEMNVSTLELGDSALYLCASSLGDSGTYEQYFGPGTRLTVT.

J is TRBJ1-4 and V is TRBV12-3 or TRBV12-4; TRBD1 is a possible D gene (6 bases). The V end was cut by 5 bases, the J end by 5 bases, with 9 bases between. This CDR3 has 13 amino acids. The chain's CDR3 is CASSGGRNEKLFF. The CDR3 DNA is TGTGCCAGCAGTGGGGGCAGAAATGAAAAACTGTTTTTT.

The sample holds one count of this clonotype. CDR3: CASIGDQNYGYTF. The CDR3 nucleotides are TGTGCCAGCATCGGGGACCAAAACTATGGCTACACCTTC. V usage is TRBV28 and J usage is TRBJ1-2, with D perhaps TRBD1 (5 bases). The V gene's germline CDR1 is MDHEN and CDR2 SYDVKM. The CDR3 contains 13 residues. The V end lost 7 bases, the J end lost 2 bases, and 11 bases lay between the germline ends.

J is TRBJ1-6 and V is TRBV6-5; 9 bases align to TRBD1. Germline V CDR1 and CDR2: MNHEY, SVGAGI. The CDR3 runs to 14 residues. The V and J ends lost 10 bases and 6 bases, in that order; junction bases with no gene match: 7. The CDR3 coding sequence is TGTGCCATTAAGCCGGGACAGGGTAATTCACCCCTCCACTTT. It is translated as CAIKPGQGNSPLHF.

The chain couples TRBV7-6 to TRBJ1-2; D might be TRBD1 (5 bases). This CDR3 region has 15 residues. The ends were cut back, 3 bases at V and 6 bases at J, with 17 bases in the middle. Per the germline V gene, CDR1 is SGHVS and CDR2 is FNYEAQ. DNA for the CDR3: TGTGCCAGCAGCTTGGGGTTCAGGGTTGATCATGGCTACACCTTC. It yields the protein CASSLGFRVDHGYTF.

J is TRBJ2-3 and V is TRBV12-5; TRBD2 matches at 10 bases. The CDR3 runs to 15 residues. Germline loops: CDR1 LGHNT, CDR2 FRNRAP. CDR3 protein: CASSFLAGVGDTQYF. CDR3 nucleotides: TGTGCCAGCAGTTTCCTAGCGGGGGTGGGAGATACGCAGTATTTT.

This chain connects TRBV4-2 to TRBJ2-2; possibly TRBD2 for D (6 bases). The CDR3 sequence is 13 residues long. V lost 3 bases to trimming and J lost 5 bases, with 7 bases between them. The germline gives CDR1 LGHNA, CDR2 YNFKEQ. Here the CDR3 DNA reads TGTGCCAGCAGCCAGCTAGCGACCGGGGAGCTGTTTTTT. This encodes CASSQLATGELFF.

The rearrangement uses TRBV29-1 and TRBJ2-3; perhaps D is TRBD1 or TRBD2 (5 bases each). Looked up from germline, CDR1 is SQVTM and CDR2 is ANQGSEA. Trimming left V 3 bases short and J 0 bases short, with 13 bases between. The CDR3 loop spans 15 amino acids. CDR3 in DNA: TGCAGCGTTGATTCTGGGGGAAAAAGCACAGATACGCAGTATTTT. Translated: CSVDSGGKSTDTQYF.

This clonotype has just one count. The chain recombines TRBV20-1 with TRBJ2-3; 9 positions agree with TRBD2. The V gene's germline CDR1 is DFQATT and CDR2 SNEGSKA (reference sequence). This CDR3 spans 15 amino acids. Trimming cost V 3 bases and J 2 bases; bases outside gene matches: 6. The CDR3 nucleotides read TGCAGTGCTAGTGATCTAGCGGGGCACACAGATACGCAGTATTTT. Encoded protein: CSASDLAGHTDTQYF.

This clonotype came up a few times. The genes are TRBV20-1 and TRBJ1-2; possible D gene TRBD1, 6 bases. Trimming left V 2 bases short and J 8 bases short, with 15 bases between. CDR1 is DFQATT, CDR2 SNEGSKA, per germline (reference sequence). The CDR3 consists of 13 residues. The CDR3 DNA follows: TGCAGTGCTAGAATAGGGCCAGGGGAAGGCTACACCTTC. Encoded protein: CSARIGPGEGYTF.

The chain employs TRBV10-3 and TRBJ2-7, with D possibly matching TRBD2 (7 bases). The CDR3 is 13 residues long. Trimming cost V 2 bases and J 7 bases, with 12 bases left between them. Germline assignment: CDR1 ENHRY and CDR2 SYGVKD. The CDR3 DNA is TGTGCCATCAGTGAGATAGGGGGGGGTGAGCAGTACTTC. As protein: CAISEIGGGEQYF.

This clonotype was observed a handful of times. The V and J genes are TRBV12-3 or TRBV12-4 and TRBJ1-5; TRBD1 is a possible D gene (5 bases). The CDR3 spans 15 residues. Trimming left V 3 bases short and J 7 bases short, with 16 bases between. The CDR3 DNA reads TGTGCCAGCAGTTTCGGGGGGACCGCGGGGCAGCCCCAGCATTTT. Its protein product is CASSFGGTAGQPQHF.

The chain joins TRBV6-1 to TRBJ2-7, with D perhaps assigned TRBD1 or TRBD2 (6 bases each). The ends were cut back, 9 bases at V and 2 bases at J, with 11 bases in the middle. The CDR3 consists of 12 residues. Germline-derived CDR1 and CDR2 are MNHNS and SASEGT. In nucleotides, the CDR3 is TGTGCCAGTAAAAGGGGGGCCTACGAGCAGTACGTC. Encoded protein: CASKRGAYEQYV.

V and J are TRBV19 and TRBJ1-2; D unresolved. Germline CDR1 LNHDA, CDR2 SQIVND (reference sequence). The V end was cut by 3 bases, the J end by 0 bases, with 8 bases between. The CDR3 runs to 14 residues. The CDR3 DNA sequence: TGTGCCAGTAGTATGGGGAGTACTAACTATGGCTACACCTTC. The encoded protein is CASSMGSTNYGYTF.

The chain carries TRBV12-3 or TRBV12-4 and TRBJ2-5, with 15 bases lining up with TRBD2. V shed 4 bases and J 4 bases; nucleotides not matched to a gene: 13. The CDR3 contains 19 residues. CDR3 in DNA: TGTGCCAGCAGTTCGTCCGGGACTAGCGGGGGGTTCCCCTCAGAGACCCAGTACTTC. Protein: CASSSSGTSGGFPSETQYF.

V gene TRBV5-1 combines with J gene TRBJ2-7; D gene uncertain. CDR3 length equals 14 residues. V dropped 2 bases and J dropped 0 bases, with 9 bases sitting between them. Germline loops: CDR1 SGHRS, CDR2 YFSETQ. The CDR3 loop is CASSFQQGSYEQYV. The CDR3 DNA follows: TGCGCCAGCAGCTTCCAACAAGGCTCCTACGAGCAGTACGTC.

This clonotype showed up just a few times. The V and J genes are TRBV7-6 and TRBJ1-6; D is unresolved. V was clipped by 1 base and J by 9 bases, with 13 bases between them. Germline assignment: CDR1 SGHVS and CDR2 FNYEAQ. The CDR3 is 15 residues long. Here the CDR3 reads CASSLGGRAFSPLHF. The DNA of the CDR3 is TGTGCCAGCAGCTTAGGAGGTCGGGCCTTTTCACCCCTCCACTTT.

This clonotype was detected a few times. CDR3 region: CASSKKPVRSGGQGNEQFF. The CDR3 nucleotides read TGTGCCAGCAGCAAAAAGCCAGTGCGCTCCGGGGGACAGGGCAATGAGCAGTTCTTC. The V gene is TRBV21-1, the J gene TRBJ2-1; TRBD1, the table's D call, was not compared with the DNA. TRBV21-1 is a pseudogene locus. This CDR3 is built from 19 residues.

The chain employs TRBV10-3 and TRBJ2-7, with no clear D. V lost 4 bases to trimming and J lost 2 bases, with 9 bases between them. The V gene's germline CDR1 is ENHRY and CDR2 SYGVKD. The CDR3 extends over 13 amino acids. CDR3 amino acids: CAISGVGAYEQYV. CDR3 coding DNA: TGTGCCATCAGTGGAGTCGGAGCCTACGAGCAGTACGTC.

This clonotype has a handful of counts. CDR3 in amino acids: CASSLDRDRANTGELFF. The CDR3 region has the DNA TGTGCCAGCAGCTTAGATCGGGACAGGGCCAACACCGGGGAGCTGTTTTTT. This sequence joins TRBV7-9 and TRBJ2-2; TRBD1 agrees at 9 bases. The CDR3 loop spans 17 amino acids. The ends lost 1 base at V and 2 bases at J; junction bases unmatched: 5. Germline V gene data show CDR1 as SEHNR and CDR2 as FQNEAQ (reference sequence).

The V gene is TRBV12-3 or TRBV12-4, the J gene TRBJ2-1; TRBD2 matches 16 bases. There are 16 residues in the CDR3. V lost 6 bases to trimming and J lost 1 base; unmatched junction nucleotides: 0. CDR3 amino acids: CASRGLAGGSYNEQFF. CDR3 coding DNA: TGTGCCAGCAGGGGACTAGCGGGGGGGTCCTACAATGAGCAGTTCTTC.

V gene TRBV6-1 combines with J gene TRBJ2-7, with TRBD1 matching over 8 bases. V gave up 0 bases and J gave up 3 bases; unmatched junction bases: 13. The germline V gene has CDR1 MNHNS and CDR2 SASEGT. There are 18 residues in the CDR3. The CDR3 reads CASSEARGVAGGYYEQYF. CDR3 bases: TGTGCCAGCAGTGAAGCGCGAGGAGTAGCAGGGGGCTACTACGAGCAGTACTTC.

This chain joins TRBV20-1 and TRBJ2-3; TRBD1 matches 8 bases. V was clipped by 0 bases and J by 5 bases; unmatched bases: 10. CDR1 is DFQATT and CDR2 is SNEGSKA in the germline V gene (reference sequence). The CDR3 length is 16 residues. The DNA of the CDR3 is TGCAGTGCTAGAGATCCTAGGACAGGGAACGGAGATACGCAGTATTTT. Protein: CSARDPRTGNGDTQYF.

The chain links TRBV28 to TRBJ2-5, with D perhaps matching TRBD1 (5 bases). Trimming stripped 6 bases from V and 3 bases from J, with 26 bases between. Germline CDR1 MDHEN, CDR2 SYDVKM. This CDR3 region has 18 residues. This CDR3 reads CASSTQTLTQGTEETQYF. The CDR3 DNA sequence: TGTGCCAGCAGCACCCAGACCCTGACCCAGGGAACGGAAGAGACCCAGTACTTC.

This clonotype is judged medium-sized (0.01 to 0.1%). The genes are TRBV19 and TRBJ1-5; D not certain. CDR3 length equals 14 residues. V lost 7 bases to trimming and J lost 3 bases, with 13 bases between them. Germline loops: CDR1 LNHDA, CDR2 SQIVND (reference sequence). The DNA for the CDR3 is TGTGCCAGTAATCGCCAGGCCCTCAATCAGCCCCAGCATTTT. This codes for CASNRQALNQPQHF.

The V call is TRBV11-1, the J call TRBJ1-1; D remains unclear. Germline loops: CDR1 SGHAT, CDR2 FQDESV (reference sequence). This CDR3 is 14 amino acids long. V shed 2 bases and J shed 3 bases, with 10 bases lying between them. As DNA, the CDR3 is TGTGCCAGCAGCTTAACGGCTATTTACACTGAAGCTTTCTTT. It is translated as CASSLTAIYTEAFF.

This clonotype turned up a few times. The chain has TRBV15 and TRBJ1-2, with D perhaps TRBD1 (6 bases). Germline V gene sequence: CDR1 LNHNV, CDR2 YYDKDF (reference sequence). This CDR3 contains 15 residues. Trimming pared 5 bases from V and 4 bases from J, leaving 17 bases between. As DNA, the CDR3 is TGTGCCACCAGCCTAGAGGGGGGCGCCGGCTATGGCTACACCTTC. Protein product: CATSLEGGAGYGYTF.